This section outlines one T cell receptor beta chain sequence together with its context. Its antigen is not identified. These data belong to a study of a mutant IDH1 vaccine in newly diagnosed glioma. Noted time point: week 23, last vaccination. The vaccine gave 300 ug of a 20-mer mutant IDH1 peptide subcutaneously per dose. Here immunoSEQ multiplex PCR was the method, and the copy in TCRdb shows in-frame clones only, minus some. The sample shows 88,000 or so clones, around 85% of them seen only once. V lost 5 bases and J lost 0, with 17 bases in between. CDR3 length equals 16 residues. Germline-derived CDR1 and CDR2 are SGHTA and FQGNSA.

The rearrangement links TRBV7-2 to TRBJ2-7; D is perhaps TRBD2 (6 bases). The TCR originated in a young man with glioma. Some clones in this sample may be carry-over from other donors' samples. The sample in question was PBMCs, obtained from a glioma patient whose treatment included an IDH1 peptide vaccine. The CDR3 DNA reads as TGTGCCAGCAGCCGGAGGGCGGGCAGTATCTCCTACGAGCAGTACTTC. The encoded protein is CASSRRAGSISYEQYF.